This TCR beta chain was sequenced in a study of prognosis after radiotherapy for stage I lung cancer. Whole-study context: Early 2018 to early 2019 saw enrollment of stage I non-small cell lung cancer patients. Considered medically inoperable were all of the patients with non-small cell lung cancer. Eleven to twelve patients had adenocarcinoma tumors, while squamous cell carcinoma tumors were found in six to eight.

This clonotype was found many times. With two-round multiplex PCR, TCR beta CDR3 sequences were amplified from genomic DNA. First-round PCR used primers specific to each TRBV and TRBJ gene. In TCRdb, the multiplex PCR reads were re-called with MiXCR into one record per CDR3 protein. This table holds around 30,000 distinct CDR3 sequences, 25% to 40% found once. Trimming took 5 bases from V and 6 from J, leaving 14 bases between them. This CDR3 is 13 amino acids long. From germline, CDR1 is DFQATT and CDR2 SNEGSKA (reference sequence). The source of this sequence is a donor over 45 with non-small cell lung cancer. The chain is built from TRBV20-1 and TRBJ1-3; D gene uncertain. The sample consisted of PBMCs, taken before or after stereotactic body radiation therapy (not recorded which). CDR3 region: CSAEVSGVNTIYF. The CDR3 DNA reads TGCAGTGCTGAGGTCTCCGGGGTAAACACCATATATTTT.